This passage covers 25 T cell receptor beta chains from one sample sequenced in a study of technical replicates of blood from a handful of donors. Clones were read by immunoSEQ multiplex PCR, and TCRdb kept only the in-frame ones, dropping some. The sample has some 74,000 clones; roughly 97% are singletons. What was sequenced was T cells isolated from PBMCs. These receptors came from a human donor in good health.

This chain connects TRBV27 to TRBJ2-3; D gene ambiguous. CDR1 is MNHEY, CDR2 SMNVEV, per germline (reference sequence). The V end was cut by 6 bases, the J end by 0 bases, with 4 bases between. The CDR3 length is 12 residues. The CDR3 nucleotides are TGTGCCAGCAGAACTAGCACAGATACGCAGTATTTT. Translation gives CASRTSTDTQYF.

The chain is built from TRBV7-3 and TRBJ2-2; 9 nucleotides agree with TRBD1. The CDR3 consists of 14 residues. The J segment lost 4 bases and the V segment lost 5 bases, leaving 2 bases of the junction unmatched. The germline gives CDR1 SGHTA, CDR2 FQGTGA. This CDR3 is CASSRDRATGELFF. The CDR3 DNA follows: TGTGCCAGCAGCCGGGACAGGGCCACCGGGGAGCTGTTTTTT.

The gene calls are TRBV29-1 and TRBJ2-6; no clear D. Trimming cost V 3 bases and J 0 bases, with 6 bases left between them. This CDR3 is built from 14 residues. Germline lookup yields CDR1 SQVTM and CDR2 ANQGSEA. CDR3 protein: CSVDRLSGANVLTF. CDR3 bases: TGCAGCGTTGATCGACTCTCTGGGGCCAACGTCCTGACTTTC.

The V and J genes are TRBV6-5 and TRBJ1-3; the match to TRBD1 covers 7 bases. The CDR3 has 14 residues. Per germline, CDR1 MNHEY and CDR2 SVGAGI. The junction had 8 bases not matched to a gene; V was cut back by 5 bases and J by 7 bases. The CDR3 loop reads CASSTRQGMNTIYF. In DNA, the CDR3 is TGTGCCAGCAGTACAAGACAGGGAATGAACACCATATATTTT.

The chain joins TRBV6-5 to TRBJ2-3; the D gene is possibly TRBD2 (5 bases). This CDR3 is built from 14 residues. Germline-derived CDR1 and CDR2 are MNHEY and SVGAGI. Trimming shortened V by 0 bases and J by 3 bases, and 7 bases separated the two germline ends. The CDR3 DNA reads as TGTGCCAGCAGTTACTCAGCGGAGACAGATACGCAGTATTTT. This sequence encodes CASSYSAETDTQYF.

V is TRBV19 and J is TRBJ2-1; 9 bases agree with TRBD1. Germline CDR1 LNHDA, CDR2 SQIVND (reference sequence). With 7 bases clipped from V and 4 bases from J, the junction kept 8 bases outside the gene matches. The CDR3 is made up of 15 amino acids. The CDR3 reads CASNTGTGKYNEQFF. In DNA, the CDR3 is TGTGCCAGTAATACCGGGACAGGGAAGTACAATGAGCAGTTCTTC.

The genes are TRBV12-5 and TRBJ2-5; 11 bases line up with TRBD1. CDR1 LGHNT and CDR2 FRNRAP come from the germline V gene. The CDR3 extends over 18 amino acids. Unmatched junction bases numbered 17, after V lost 6 bases and J lost 5 bases. The DNA for the CDR3 is TGTGCTAGTGGCCCGGGACAGGGGGTTTCGCGATGGGGGGAGACCCAGTACTTC. Its protein product is CASGPGQGVSRWGETQYF.

The chain joins TRBV2 to TRBJ2-1; possibly TRBD1 for D (6 bases). Between the trimmed V and J ends, which lost 1 base and 7 bases, there was a span of 17 bases. CDR3 size: 16 residues. The germline V gene encodes CDR1 SNHLY and CDR2 FYNNEI. DNA for the CDR3: TGTGCCAGCAGTGAAGGTCAGGGGTGGTACTGGAATGAGCAGTTCTTC. It translates to CASSEGQGWYWNEQFF.

The chain has TRBV4-3 and TRBJ2-4; TRBD1 aligns across 7 bases. CDR1 is LGHNA, CDR2 YSLEER, per germline. After removal of 0 bases from V and 1 base from J, the junction contained 3 bases not matched to a gene. The CDR3 has 16 residues. The CDR3 DNA is TGCGCCAGCAGCCAAGAATTGGGACAGGCCAAAAACATTCAGTACTTC. Translating it yields CASSQELGQAKNIQYF.

This chain links TRBV2 with TRBJ2-4; TRBD2 matches 8 bases. CDR1 and CDR2 from the germline V gene are SNHLY and FYNNEI. The trim removed 2 bases at V and 1 base at J, leaving 7 bases unmatched. This CDR3 region has 17 residues. The CDR3 sequence is CASSEKRRGEAKNIQYF. The DNA of the CDR3 is TGTGCCAGCAGTGAAAAGAGGCGGGGGGAGGCCAAAAACATTCAGTACTTC.

This chain links TRBV18 with TRBJ1-2; 7 bases match TRBD1. The CDR3 runs to 14 residues. Germline assignment: CDR1 KGHSH and CDR2 LQKENI. With 2 bases clipped from V and 8 bases from J, the junction kept 8 bases outside the gene matches. CDR3 bases: TGTGCCAGCTCACCATGGTCGACAGGGAAAGGCTACACCTTC. Amino acid sequence: CASSPWSTGKGYTF.

The chain is built from TRBV7-2 and TRBJ1-5, with 8 bases identical to TRBD1. CDR1 and CDR2 (germline): SGHTA, FQGNSA. CDR3 length equals 16 residues. Germline trimming cut 8 bases from V and 0 bases from J; bases unmatched to any gene: 9. The CDR3 reads CASRQGALYSNQPQHF. CDR3 in DNA: TGTGCCAGCCGGCAGGGGGCGCTTTATAGCAATCAGCCCCAGCATTTT.

V gene TRBV28 combines with J gene TRBJ2-3, with TRBD1 identical over 8 bases. This CDR3 spans 16 amino acids. V was pared by 4 bases and J by 1 base, with 7 bases of the junction left unmatched. Germline V gene lookup returns CDR1 MDHEN and CDR2 SYDVKM. The CDR3 spells CASSSPGQGGTDTQYF. The CDR3 DNA sequence: TGTGCCAGCAGTTCCCCTGGACAGGGCGGCACAGATACGCAGTATTTT.

The CDR3 DNA sequence: TGTGCCAGTAGTTGGGACAGAAAATACAATGAGCAGTTCTTC. It translates to CASSWDRKYNEQFF. The J gene is TRBJ2-1, the V gene TRBV19; 7 nucleotides agree with TRBD1. The trim removed 5 bases at V and 4 bases at J, leaving 5 bases unmatched. The CDR3 is made up of 14 amino acids. Germline V gene data show CDR1 as LNHDA and CDR2 as SQIVND (reference sequence).

This clone was observed once. The J gene is TRBJ2-5, the V gene TRBV10-3; a weak D match, TRBD2 (5 bases). Germline lookup yields CDR1 ENHRY and CDR2 SYGVKD. V was shortened by 8 bases and J by 4 bases, with 23 bases between the two germline ends. The CDR3 length is 16 residues. CDR3 coding DNA: TGTGCCATCCGTCCTAGTGTTATGGCGGCGGGAGAGACCCAGTACTTC. This sequence encodes CAIRPSVMAAGETQYF.

The chain uses TRBV5-4 and TRBJ2-7, with D possibly matching TRBD1 (6 bases). Germline loops: CDR1 SGHNT, CDR2 YYREEE (reference sequence). V lost 1 base, J lost 2 bases, and 7 bases lay in between. The CDR3 is 13 amino acids. CDR3 sequence: CASSLNRAYEQYF. The CDR3 region has the DNA TGTGCCAGCAGCTTGAACAGGGCCTACGAGCAGTACTTC.

The rearrangement joins TRBV9 to TRBJ2-1, with D tentatively TRBD1 (5 bases). Trimming cost V 0 bases and J 2 bases, with 6 bases left between them. Germline CDR1 reads SGDLS; CDR2 reads YYNGEE. The CDR3 totals 14 residues. CDR3 amino acids: CASSVADTYNEQFF. As DNA, the CDR3 is TGTGCCAGCAGCGTAGCGGACACCTACAATGAGCAGTTCTTC. The variable domain in full, with the rest retrieved from reference TRBV9 and TRBJ2-1, is DSGVTQTPKHLITATGQRVTLRCSPRSGDLSVYWYQQSLDQGLQFLIQYYNGEERAKGNILERFSAQQFPDLHSELNLSSLELGDSALYFCASSVADTYNEQFFGPGTRLTVL.

This sequence joins TRBV12-5 and TRBJ1-3, with D perhaps matching TRBD1 (5 bases). Trimming cost V 4 bases and J 2 bases, with 9 bases left between them. Germline V gives CDR1 LGHNT, CDR2 FRNRAP. The CDR3 runs to 14 residues. The CDR3 loop reads CASGSRQPGNTIYF. The CDR3 DNA reads TGTGCTAGTGGTTCCAGACAGCCTGGAAACACCATATATTTT.

This chain joins TRBV2 and TRBJ1-1; no clear D. This CDR3 has 13 residues. V was clipped by 8 bases and J by 1 base, with 11 bases between them. Germline CDR1 and CDR2: SNHLY and FYNNEI. CDR3 residues: CASEMSANTEAFF. The DNA of the CDR3 is TGTGCCAGCGAGATGAGCGCGAACACTGAAGCTTTCTTT. Combining the CDR3 with reference TRBV2 and TRBJ1-1 gives the whole variable domain EPEVTQTPSHQVTQMGQEVILRCVPISNHLYFYWYRQILGQKVEFLVSFYNNEISEKSEIFDDQFSVERPDGSNFTLKIRSTKLEDSAMYFCASEMSANTEAFFGQGTRLTVV.

The chain is built from TRBV25-1 and TRBJ2-7; TRBD2 aligns across 7 bases. This CDR3 spans 14 amino acids. V trimming: 6 bases; J trimming: 2 bases; junction bases outside the gene matches: 7. The V gene's germline CDR1 is MGHDK and CDR2 SYGVNS. The CDR3 sequence is CASSYEGLTYEQYF. Written as DNA, the CDR3 is TGTGCCAGCAGCTACGAGGGACTAACCTACGAGCAGTACTTC.

The chain combines TRBV7-8 with TRBJ1-2; D may be TRBD1 (5 bases). The CDR3 contains 15 residues. The V end was cut by 1 base, the J end by 4 bases, with 13 bases between. CDR1 and CDR2 from the germline V gene are SGHVS and FQNEAQ. The CDR3 bases are TGTGCCAGCAGCTTAGGGATGGGGCGCATCTATGGCTACACCTTC. Amino acid sequence: CASSLGMGRIYGYTF.

This chain uses TRBV5-1 with TRBJ2-7; 8 bases map to TRBD2. Germline CDR1 reads SGHRS; CDR2 reads YFSETQ. This CDR3 region has 17 residues. The J segment lost 5 bases and the V segment lost 4 bases, leaving 17 bases of the junction unmatched. This CDR3 reads CASSRAPSGGRSHEQYF. The CDR3 nucleotides read TGCGCCAGCAGCCGGGCCCCCTCCGGCGGGAGGTCCCACGAGCAGTACTTC.

The gene calls are TRBV11-3 and TRBJ1-1; no reliable D call. CDR1 and CDR2 from the germline V gene are SGHNT and YENEEA. CDR3 size: 15 residues. Trimming removed 2 bases at V and 1 base at J, with 11 bases between. The CDR3 DNA is TGTGCCAGCAGCTTAAGGTCAGGTCCGAACACTGAAGCTTTCTTT. As protein: CASSLRSGPNTEAFF.

This chain uses TRBV19 with TRBJ2-1; 10 bases align to TRBD2. Germline trimming cut 3 bases from V and 4 bases from J; bases unmatched to any gene: 0. In germline, CDR1 is LNHDA, CDR2 SQIVND (reference sequence). The CDR3 is 14 residues long. CDR3 region: CASSMGLAYNEQFF. CDR3 nucleotide sequence: TGTGCCAGTAGTATGGGACTAGCGTACAATGAGCAGTTCTTC.

V usage is TRBV27 and J usage is TRBJ1-2; 10 bases are a match to TRBD1. There are 12 residues in the CDR3. V lost 6 bases, J lost 6 bases, and 1 base stayed unmatched. The germline V gene has CDR1 MNHEY and CDR2 SMNVEV (reference sequence). The CDR3 DNA reads TGTGCCAGCAGGACAGGGGGCGATGGCTACACCTTC. Translation: CASRTGGDGYTF.